This T cell receptor beta chain was obtained from a study of lymphopenia after photon versus proton radiotherapy. Whole-study results and caveats: Larger post-nadir TCR diversity loss correlated inversely with survival in deceased patients. Photon-treated patients lost naive T cells and TCR diversity; proton-treated stayed stable. Only patients who died were analyzed for survival; proton advantage is unproven. Oligoclonal CD8+ Temra expansion after nadir drove photon patients' diversity drop.

Remarks on this clone: Its antigen is still unknown.

Here immunoSEQ multiplex PCR was the method, and the copy in TCRdb shows in-frame clones only, minus some. Counted here are about 70,000 clones, 87% occurring once; the ten biggest clones make up 11%. CDR1 and CDR2 (germline): SNHLY, FYNNEI. This CDR3 contains 17 residues. The trim removed 2 bases at V and 4 bases at J, leaving 10 bases unmatched. The TCR originated in a man at least 80 years old with esophageal cancer. The chain carries TRBV2 and TRBJ2-1, with TRBD2 matching over 8 bases. This sample comprised peripheral blood, obtained from a patient treated with proton-based radiotherapy. CDR3 in DNA: TGTGCCAGCAGTGAATTCTATGGGACTAGTGCTTACAATGAGCAGTTCTTC. This translates into CASSEFYGTSAYNEQFF.